A few counts support the clone carrying this T cell receptor beta chain. Its antigen is not known. Authors' methods: Filtering was not the same, since immunoSEQ gave junction-only sequences without quality scores. Here immunoSEQ multiplex PCR was the method, and the copy in TCRdb shows in-frame clones only, minus some. V, J and clone size reflect that table, while D and trimming were determined from the DNA. This table has about 960,000 clones, about 80% appearing once. Germline lookup yields CDR1 SEHNR and CDR2 FQNEAQ (reference sequence). The ends lost 5 bases at V and 4 bases at J; junction bases unmatched: 9. This CDR3 is built from 15 residues. These data are taken from a study of shared clonotypes between healthy human individuals. Overall study findings and caveats: Generation probabilities were higher for clonotypes shared across all four sorted-subset donors than for unshared ones.

This clonotype originated in a man in his late teens or twenties in good health. J is TRBJ1-1 and V is TRBV7-9; 8 nucleotides align to TRBD1. The sample taken for sequencing was memory CD4+ T cells sorted from blood. Subset noted: CD45RA-negative fraction. This CDR3 is CASSPGGVVSTEAFF. The CDR3 DNA reads TGTGCCAGCAGCCCAGGGGGCGTGGTGAGCACTGAAGCTTTCTTT.